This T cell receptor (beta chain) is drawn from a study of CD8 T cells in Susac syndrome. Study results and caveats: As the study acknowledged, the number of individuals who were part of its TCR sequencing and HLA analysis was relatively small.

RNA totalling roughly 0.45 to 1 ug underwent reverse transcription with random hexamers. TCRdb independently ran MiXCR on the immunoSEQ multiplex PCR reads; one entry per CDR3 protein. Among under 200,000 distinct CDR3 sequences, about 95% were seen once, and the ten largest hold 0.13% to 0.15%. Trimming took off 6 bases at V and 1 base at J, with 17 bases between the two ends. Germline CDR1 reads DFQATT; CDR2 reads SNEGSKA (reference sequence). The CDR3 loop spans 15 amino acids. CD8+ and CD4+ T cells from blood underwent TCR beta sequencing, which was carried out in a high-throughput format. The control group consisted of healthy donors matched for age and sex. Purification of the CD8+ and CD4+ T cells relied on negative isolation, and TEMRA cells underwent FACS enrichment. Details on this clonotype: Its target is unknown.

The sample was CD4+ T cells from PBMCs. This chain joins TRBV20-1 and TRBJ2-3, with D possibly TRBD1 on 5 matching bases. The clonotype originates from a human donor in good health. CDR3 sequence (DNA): TGCAGTGCGAGAACGACTGGGGCTCGCACAGATACGCAGTATTTT. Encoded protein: CSARTTGARTDTQYF.